This T cell receptor beta chain was recovered during a study of vaccination and CD4 T cells after COVID-19. Overall study: Each convalescent patient was PCR positive for SARS-CoV-2 on nasal swab; nine or ten cases were mild and one severe. In the convalescent cohort, there were six males and four females, two of them Hispanic.

Sequence data for DNA of cultured CD4+ T cells were generated by the Oncomine TCR Beta short-read assay. Each CDR3 protein gets one entry after TCRdb re-called the PCR reads with MiXCR. In the table there are approximately 9,500 distinct CDR3 sequences, approximately 57% of which are singletons. Treatment noted: approximately 9-day PBMC culture with coronavirus spike peptide pools or control peptides (ViraFEST assay). This clonotype was found a few times. What it binds is unknown. The CDR3 covers 17 residues. Germline V lookup: CDR1 LNHDA, CDR2 SQIVND (reference sequence). V was pared by 7 bases and J by 0 bases, with 19 bases between.

This chain links TRBV19 with TRBJ1-5; TRBD1 might be the D (6 bases). This receptor was obtained from a human donor who had recovered from COVID-19. The specimen sequenced was CD4+ T cells from blood, cultured in vitro. CDR3 region: CASKGRQGNYSNQPQHF. The CDR3 nucleotides read TGTGCCAGTAAAGGGCGCCAGGGGAACTATAGCAATCAGCCCCAGCATTTT.